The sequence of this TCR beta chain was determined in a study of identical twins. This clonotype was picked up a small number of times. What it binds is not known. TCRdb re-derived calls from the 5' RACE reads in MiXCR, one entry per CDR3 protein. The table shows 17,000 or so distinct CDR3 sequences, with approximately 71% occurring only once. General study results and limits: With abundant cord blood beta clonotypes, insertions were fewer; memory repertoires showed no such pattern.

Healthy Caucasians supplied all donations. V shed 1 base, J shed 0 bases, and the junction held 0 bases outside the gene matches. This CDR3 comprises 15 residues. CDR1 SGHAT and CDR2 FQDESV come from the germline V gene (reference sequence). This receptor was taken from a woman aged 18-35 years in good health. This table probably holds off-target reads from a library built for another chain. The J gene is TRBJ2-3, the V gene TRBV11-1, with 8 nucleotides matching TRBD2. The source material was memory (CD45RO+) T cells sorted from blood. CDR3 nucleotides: TGTGCCAGCAGCTTAGGACTAGCGAGCACAGATACGCAGTATTTT. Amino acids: CASSLGLASTDTQYF.